This T cell receptor (beta chain) is drawn from a study of identical twins. Regarding the study as a whole: Out-of-frame alpha sequences common to twins exhibited a surplus of low generation probability. The analysis was cross-sectional rather than longitudinal within donors.

From the 5' RACE reads, TCRdb called clonotypes with MiXCR, one entry per CDR3 protein. This table has hundreds of thousands of distinct CDR3 sequences, around an eighth appearing once. In germline, CDR1 is SNHLY, CDR2 FYNNEI. The CDR3 is 19 amino acids. V was clipped by 5 bases and J by 4 bases; unmatched bases: 13. About this clonotype: Its antigen is not known.

The same sample was also used in a study of yellow fever vaccine responses in identical twins.

The chain uses TRBV2 and TRBJ2-2; 13 bases match TRBD2. The source is a young woman in good health. The sequenced sample was PBMCs. The CDR3, as DNA: TGTGCCAGCAGTTTAGCCGCACCACTAGCGGGAGGGCGCACCGGGGAGCTGTTTTTT. Translating gives CASSLAAPLAGGRTGELFF.